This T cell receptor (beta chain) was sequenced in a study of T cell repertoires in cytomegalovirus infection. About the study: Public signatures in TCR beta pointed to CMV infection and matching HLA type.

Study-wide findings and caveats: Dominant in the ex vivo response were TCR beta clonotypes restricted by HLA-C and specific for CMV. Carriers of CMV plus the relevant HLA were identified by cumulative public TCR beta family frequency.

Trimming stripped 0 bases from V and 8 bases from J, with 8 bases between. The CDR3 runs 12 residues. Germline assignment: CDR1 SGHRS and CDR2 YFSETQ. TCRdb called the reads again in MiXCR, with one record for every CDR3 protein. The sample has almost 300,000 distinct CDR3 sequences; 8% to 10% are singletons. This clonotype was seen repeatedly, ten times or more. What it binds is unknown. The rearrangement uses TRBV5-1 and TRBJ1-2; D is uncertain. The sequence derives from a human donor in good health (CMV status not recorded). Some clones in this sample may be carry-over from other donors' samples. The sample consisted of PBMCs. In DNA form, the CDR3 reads TGCGCCAGCAGCTTGGGCTTTGAAGGCTACACCTTC. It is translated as CASSLGFEGYTF.